The T cell receptor beta chain under discussion was sequenced for a study of T cell changes during pregnancy in multiple sclerosis. J was trimmed by 5 bases and V by 2 bases; bases with no gene match: 5. CDR3 size: 16 residues. Germline CDR1 reads SGHNT; CDR2 reads YENEEA. Assay used: immunoSEQ multiplex PCR; TCRdb lists only in-frame clones, some missing. This table has roughly 40,000 clones, 90% to 95% appearing once. This sample comprised peripheral blood, obtained in the third trimester of pregnancy. V gene TRBV11-3 combines with J gene TRBJ2-1; 11 bases align to TRBD2. The sequence came from a female donor with multiple sclerosis, enrolled in a pregnancy study. The DNA for the CDR3 is TGTGCCAGCAGCTTACGTCTAGCGGGGGGAAACAATGAGCAGTTCTTC. This translates into CASSLRLAGGNNEQFF.